The 17 T cell receptor beta chains presented below share a single source sample, sequenced in a study of cytomegalovirus exposure and HLA in healthy donors (dated by TCRdb to the late 2010s). Preparation of the library involved the immunoSEQ multiplex PCR assay. A mixture of 60 forward primers for TCR Vbeta segments and 13 reverse primers for TCR Jbeta segments was used in the multiplex PCR. Drawn from immuneACCESS, this table holds only the in-frame rearrangements with V and J called that TCRdb kept. Clones are partly lost; checked studies trace under half to an unresolved V gene and leave the rest unexplained. The sample records around 130,000 clones, more than 65% of which are singletons. The ten largest clones represent 1.5% of the sample. The sequenced sample consisted of PBMCs. Receptors originate from a woman aged 18-30 years in good health and CMV-seronegative.

The chain recombines TRBV5-4 with TRBJ2-7; 11 bases agree with TRBD2. This CDR3 contains 16 residues. The V gene end was trimmed by 4 bases and the J gene end by 6 bases; junction bases not matched to a gene: 12. In germline, CDR1 is SGHNT, CDR2 YYREEE (reference sequence). The CDR3 spells CASSRPLAGVMGEQYF. DNA for the CDR3: TGTGCCAGCAGCCGACCACTAGCGGGAGTAATGGGCGAGCAGTACTTC.

The rearrangement uses TRBV18 and TRBJ2-1, with 14 bases fitting TRBD2. Germline CDR1 reads KGHSH; CDR2 reads LQKENI. Germline trimming cut 1 base from V and 3 bases from J; bases unmatched to any gene: 2. This CDR3 has 17 amino acids. The CDR3 nucleotides are TGTGCCAGCTCACCACTGACTAGCGGGAGGGGCTACAATGAGCAGTTCTTC. Its translation: CASSPLTSGRGYNEQFF.

This clone was detected only once. V and J are TRBV18 and TRBJ2-5; no reliable D call. Germline-derived CDR1 and CDR2 are KGHSH and LQKENI. The CDR3 is 13 amino acids. V lost 0 bases and J 1 base, leaving 3 bases between the germline ends. The CDR3 sequence: CASSPPIQETQYF. The CDR3 region has the DNA TGTGCCAGCTCACCACCTATCCAAGAGACCCAGTACTTC. The full variable domain, with the rest looked up from reference TRBV18 and TRBJ2-5, is NAGVMQNPRHLVRRRGQEARLRCSPMKGHSHVYWYRQLPEEGLKFMVYLQKENIIDESGMPKERFSAEFPKEGPSILRIQQVVRGDSAAYFCASSPPIQETQYFGPGTRLLVL.

This chain links TRBV5-1 with TRBJ2-1; D unclear. V shed 6 bases and J shed 5 bases, with 18 bases lying between them. The CDR3 consists of 15 residues. Per germline, CDR1 SGHRS and CDR2 YFSETQ. The DNA for the CDR3 is TGCGCCAGCACGACAAACCCGACAAATGACAATGAGCAGTTCTTC. It translates to CASTTNPTNDNEQFF. The full variable domain, completed using reference TRBV5-1 and TRBJ2-1, is KAGVTQTPRYLIKTRGQQVTLSCSPISGHRSVSWYQQTPGQGLQFLFEYFSETQRNKGNFPGRFSGRQFSNSRSEMNVSTLELGDSALYLCASTTNPTNDNEQFFGPGTRLTVL.

The chain recombines TRBV5-1 with TRBJ2-7; tentatively, D is TRBD1 (7 bases). Trimming took 5 bases from V and 3 from J, leaving 18 bases between them. The CDR3 is 15 amino acids. Looked up from germline, CDR1 is SGHRS and CDR2 is YFSETQ. The CDR3 DNA follows: TGCGCCAGCAGGCCGGAGGGGACAGCCAACTACGAGCAGTACTTC. Translation: CASRPEGTANYEQYF.

The chain couples TRBV7-2 to TRBJ2-7; weak D call: TRBD1 (6 bases). CDR3 length: 15 residues. In germline, CDR1 is SGHTA, CDR2 FQGNSA. Deletions cut 0 bases from V and 4 bases from J, with 13 bases between. This CDR3 reads CASSLAGHRSYEQYF. The CDR3 DNA reads as TGTGCCAGCAGCTTAGCGGGACATCGGTCTTACGAGCAGTACTTC.

The CDR3 spells CASSLAGHTEAFF. DNA for the CDR3: TGTGCCAGCAGCTTGGCAGGGCACACTGAAGCTTTCTTT. J is TRBJ1-1 and V is TRBV5-4, with D perhaps TRBD1 (5 bases). Germline V gives CDR1 SGHNT, CDR2 YYREEE (reference sequence). The CDR3 covers 13 residues. V was cut by 0 bases and J by 3 bases, with 6 bases left in between.

The V call is TRBV6-1, the J call TRBJ1-5, with D tentatively TRBD1 (6 bases). The CDR3 sequence is 14 residues long. V was pared by 5 bases and J by 4 bases, with 12 bases between. CDR1 is MNHNS and CDR2 is SASEGT in the germline V gene. The CDR3 sequence: CASSLTGKNQPQHF. As DNA, the CDR3 is TGTGCCAGCAGTCTTACAGGGAAAAATCAGCCCCAGCATTTT.

V and J are TRBV7-6 and TRBJ2-1, with TRBD2 identical over 7 bases. The V and J ends lost 1 base and 4 bases, in that order; junction bases with no gene match: 4. CDR3 length: 15 amino acids. CDR1 is SGHVS, CDR2 FNYEAQ, per germline. The CDR3 here is CASSLERGSYNEQFF. CDR3 sequence (DNA): TGTGCCAGCAGCTTAGAGCGGGGCTCTTACAATGAGCAGTTCTTC.

J is TRBJ2-7 and V is TRBV5-1; D is ambiguous. V was clipped by 4 bases and J by 5 bases, with 10 bases between them. CDR1 and CDR2 (germline): SGHRS, YFSETQ. CDR3 size: 12 residues. DNA for the CDR3: TGCGCCAGCAGCCAAAACTCGGACGAGCAGTACTTC. Its protein is CASSQNSDEQYF. The variable domain in full, with the rest retrieved from reference TRBV5-1 and TRBJ2-7, is KAGVTQTPRYLIKTRGQQVTLSCSPISGHRSVSWYQQTPGQGLQFLFEYFSETQRNKGNFPGRFSGRQFSNSRSEMNVSTLELGDSALYLCASSQNSDEQYFGPGTRLTVT.

The chain carries TRBV14 and TRBJ2-6, with 7 positions matching TRBD1. Losses at the gene ends were 0 bases for V and 2 bases for J; bases not matched to a gene: 10. The length of the CDR3 is 19 residues. The germline V gene has CDR1 SGHDN and CDR2 FVKESK. The CDR3 spells CASSQEKGQALTGANVLTF. The CDR3 DNA reads as TGTGCCAGCAGCCAAGAGAAAGGACAGGCCCTCACTGGGGCCAACGTCCTGACTTTC.

The chain carries TRBV2 and TRBJ1-5, with 7 bases aligning to TRBD1. CDR3 length: 15 amino acids. The junction had 8 bases not matched to a gene; V was cut back by 7 bases and J by 2 bases. Looked up from germline, CDR1 is SNHLY and CDR2 is FYNNEI. CDR3 DNA sequence: TGTGCCAGCAAGGGGGCAGAGGTGGGCAATCAGCCCCAGCATTTT. Amino acid sequence: CASKGAEVGNQPQHF.

The rearrangement links TRBV7-9 to TRBJ1-1; D is possibly TRBD1 (5 bases). Germline-derived CDR1 and CDR2 are SEHNR and FQNEAQ (reference sequence). The CDR3 covers 15 residues. Trimming took off 4 bases at V and 1 base at J, with 13 bases between the two ends. Here the CDR3 DNA reads TGTGCCAGCAGCTCGGCGGGGGGAGCGAACACTGAAGCTTTCTTT. Translating gives CASSSAGGANTEAFF. The whole variable domain, filled in from reference TRBV7-9 and TRBJ1-1, reads DTGVSQNPRHKITKRGQNVTFRCDPISEHNRLYWYRQTLGQGPEFLTYFQNEAQLEKSRLLSDRFSAERPKGSFSTLEIQRTEQGDSAMYLCASSSAGGANTEAFFGQGTRLTVV.

This clone has just a few counts. CDR3 in DNA: TGCAGCGTTGAAGAAGGGCAGGGGGGCAATCAGCCCCAGCATTTT. This translates into CSVEEGQGGNQPQHF. This chain uses TRBV29-1 with TRBJ1-5; 7 nucleotides align to TRBD1. CDR1 is SQVTM and CDR2 is ANQGSEA in the germline V gene. The CDR3 runs to 15 residues. V lost 0 bases and J lost 2; bases outside the gene matches: 4. Using reference TRBV29-1 and TRBJ1-5 for the parts outside the CDR3, the full variable domain is SAVISQKPSRDICQRGTSLTIQCQVDSQVTMMFWYRQQPGQSLTLIATANQGSEATYESGFVIDKFPISRPNLTFSTLTVSNMSPEDSSIYLCSVEEGQGGNQPQHFGDGTRLSIL.

Here the CDR3 DNA reads TGTGCCAGCACAAAAAGAGATCCCAACTATGGCTACACCTTC. This translates into CASTKRDPNYGYTF. The V call is TRBV6-1, the J call TRBJ1-2; D not resolved. CDR1 is MNHNS and CDR2 is SASEGT in the germline V gene. V was pared by 7 bases and J by 2 bases, with 14 bases between. The CDR3 is made up of 14 amino acids.

The chain couples TRBV27 to TRBJ1-1; no clear D gene. Trimming shortened V by 5 bases and J by 5 bases, and 18 bases separated the two germline ends. The CDR3 consists of 15 residues. Germline V gives CDR1 MNHEY, CDR2 SMNVEV (reference sequence). The CDR3 coding sequence is TGTGCCAGCAGTCCCAGGTTATTGGGAGGAACTGAAGCTTTCTTT. This translates into CASSPRLLGGTEAFF.

The chain couples TRBV5-6 to TRBJ2-3, with TRBD2 matching 13 bases. Germline values: CDR1 SGHDT, CDR2 YYEEEE. V was pared by 2 bases and J by 3 bases, with 3 bases of the junction left unmatched. This CDR3 contains 16 residues. The CDR3 sequence is CASSFGLAGETDTQYF. CDR3 coding DNA: TGTGCCAGCAGCTTTGGACTAGCGGGAGAGACAGATACGCAGTATTTT.